This T cell receptor beta chain derives from a study of cytomegalovirus exposure and HLA in healthy donors. Study background: A data release that came early held approximately 85 million unique TCRs from HLA-typed donors. Genotyping of about 400 donors showed that over 80% belonged to the Caucasian-associated ancestry cluster.

PCR was performed using 60 Vbeta and 13 Jbeta primers. Assay used: immunoSEQ multiplex PCR; TCRdb lists only in-frame clones, some missing. The sample contains roughly 120,000 clones, about 80% of which appear only once. Whether this donor was CMV seropositive was not recorded. Germline V gene lookup returns CDR1 SGHRS and CDR2 YFSETQ. Trimming removed 4 bases from V and 5 bases from J, with 12 bases in between. This CDR3 comprises 14 residues. Sequencing input: PBMCs. The TCR originated in a human donor in good health. The chain carries TRBV5-1 and TRBJ2-2; D is possibly TRBD1 (6 bases). The CDR3 bases are TGCGCCAGCAGCCCCGGGACACAGACCGGGGAGCTGTTTTTT. Protein: CASSPGTQTGELFF. Using reference TRBV5-1 and TRBJ2-2 for the parts outside the CDR3, the full variable domain is KAGVTQTPRYLIKTRGQQVTLSCSPISGHRSVSWYQQTPGQGLQFLFEYFSETQRNKGNFPGRFSGRQFSNSRSEMNVSTLELGDSALYLCASSPGTQTGELFFGEGSRLTVL.